This TCR beta chain is from a study of blood T cell repertoires in COVID-19. Assay: immunoSEQ multiplex PCR; the TCRdb copy retains only in-frame clones and omits some. This table holds 140,000 to 150,000 clones, roughly 79% found once. CDR3 length: 15 residues. Germline lookup yields CDR1 SEHNR and CDR2 FQNEAQ (reference sequence). V was trimmed by 5 bases and J by 2 bases, leaving 12 bases between them. This chain connects TRBV7-9 to TRBJ1-4; TRBD1 is a possible D gene (6 bases). This clonotype originated in a man aged 45-65 years with active or convalescent COVID-19. The sequenced sample consisted of peripheral blood. In DNA, the CDR3 is TGTGCCAGCAGCCTAAGACAGGTCACTAATGAAAAACTGTTTTTT. Translating gives CASSLRQVTNEKLFF.